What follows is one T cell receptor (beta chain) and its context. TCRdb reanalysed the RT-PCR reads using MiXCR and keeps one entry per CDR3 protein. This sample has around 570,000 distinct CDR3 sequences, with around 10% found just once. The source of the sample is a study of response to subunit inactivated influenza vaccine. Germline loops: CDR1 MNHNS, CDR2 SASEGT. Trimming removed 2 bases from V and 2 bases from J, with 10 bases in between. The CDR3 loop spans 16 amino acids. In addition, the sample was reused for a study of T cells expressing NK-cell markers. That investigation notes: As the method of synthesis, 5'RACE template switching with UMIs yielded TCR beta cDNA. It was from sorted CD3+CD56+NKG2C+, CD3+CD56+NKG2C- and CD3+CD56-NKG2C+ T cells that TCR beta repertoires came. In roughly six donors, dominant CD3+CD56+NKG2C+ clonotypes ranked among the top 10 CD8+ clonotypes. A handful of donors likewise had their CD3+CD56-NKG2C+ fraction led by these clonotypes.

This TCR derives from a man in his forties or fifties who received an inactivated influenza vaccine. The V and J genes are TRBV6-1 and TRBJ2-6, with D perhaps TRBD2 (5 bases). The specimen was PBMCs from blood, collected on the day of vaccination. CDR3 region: CASSEIRGPGANVLTF. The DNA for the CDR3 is TGTGCCAGCAGTGAAATTCGGGGTCCTGGGGCCAACGTCCTGACTTTC.